The sequence of this T cell receptor (beta chain) was determined in a study of cytomegalovirus exposure and HLA in healthy donors. The overall study: Of approximately 400 genotyped donors, 81% clustered with self-reported Caucasian donors.

Whole-study results and caveats: Analyses of presence/absence relied on an assumption of roughly uniform sequencing depth across donors. Earlier analysis found most TCR beta V segments productive about 87% or about 30% of the time. Later analysis identified 17,000 or so TCR beta sequences associated with HLA alleles, using a false discovery rate threshold of 0.05.

The CDR3 covers 15 residues. V was shortened by 1 base and J by 7 bases, with 16 bases between the two germline ends. CDR1 LNHNV and CDR2 YYDKDF come from the germline V gene (reference sequence). Concerning this clone: What it binds is not known.

The PCR made use of 60 Vbeta and 13 Jbeta primers. Measured with immunoSEQ multiplex PCR; TCRdb has only the in-frame clones, and not every one. There are around 91,000 clones in the sample; about three quarters occur only once, and roughly 2.5% lies in the top ten. Material for sequencing was PBMCs. The clonotype was recovered from a male donor in good health and CMV-seropositive. The chain has TRBV15 and TRBJ1-2; a possible D gene is TRBD1 (6 bases). The CDR3 loop reads CATSRVWAGALGYTF. Here the CDR3 DNA reads TGTGCCACCAGCAGAGTGTGGGCAGGGGCTCTTGGCTACACCTTC.